The clone carrying this T cell receptor (beta chain) was recorded a few times. Time point here: patch test 1, 2 weeks after DPC sensitization. Treatment denoted: therapeutic diphenylcyclopropenone sensitization with weekly scalp DPC. This entry belongs to a study of human T cells and chemical hapten exposure. The junction had 6 bases not matched to a gene; V was cut back by 4 bases and J by 1 base. The CDR3 is made up of 17 amino acids. Germline-derived CDR1 and CDR2 are ENHRY and SYGVKD. In TCRdb, the RACE reads were re-called with MiXCR into one record per CDR3 protein. The sample contains roughly 200,000 distinct CDR3 sequences, 20% to 25% of which appear only once.

The V call is TRBV10-3, the J call TRBJ2-5; 13 bases line up with TRBD2. The sample was whole blood, taken in connection with sensitization to the hapten diphenylcyclopropenone (DPC). This clonotype was obtained from a woman in her forties or fifties with alopecia areata. Some clones in this sample may be carry-over from other donors' samples. As DNA, the CDR3 is TGTGCCATCAGTGGGACTAGCGGGAGAGGGGGCCAAGAGACCCAGTACTTC. Amino acids: CAISGTSGRGGQETQYF.